This T cell receptor beta chain was sequenced in a study of CD8 T cells in ankylosing spondylitis. The ends lost 6 bases at V and 2 bases at J; junction bases unmatched: 12. The CDR3 is 17 amino acids. In this sample, this clonotype turned up many times. Each CDR3 protein is one row after TCRdb ran MiXCR on the 5' RACE reads. The data show under 300,000 distinct CDR3 sequences, 7.5% to 9% seen once. This TCR was recovered from a male donor with ankylosing spondylitis or in good health (not recorded which). The specimen was blood, either unsorted or a sorted T cell fraction (not recorded which). This chain uses TRBV12-3 or TRBV12-4 with TRBJ1-5; 8 nucleotides align to TRBD1. The CDR3 loop reads CASSWTGQGGGNQPQHF. CDR3 sequence (DNA): TGTGCCAGCAGCTGGACCGGACAGGGAGGCGGCAATCAGCCCCAGCATTTT.